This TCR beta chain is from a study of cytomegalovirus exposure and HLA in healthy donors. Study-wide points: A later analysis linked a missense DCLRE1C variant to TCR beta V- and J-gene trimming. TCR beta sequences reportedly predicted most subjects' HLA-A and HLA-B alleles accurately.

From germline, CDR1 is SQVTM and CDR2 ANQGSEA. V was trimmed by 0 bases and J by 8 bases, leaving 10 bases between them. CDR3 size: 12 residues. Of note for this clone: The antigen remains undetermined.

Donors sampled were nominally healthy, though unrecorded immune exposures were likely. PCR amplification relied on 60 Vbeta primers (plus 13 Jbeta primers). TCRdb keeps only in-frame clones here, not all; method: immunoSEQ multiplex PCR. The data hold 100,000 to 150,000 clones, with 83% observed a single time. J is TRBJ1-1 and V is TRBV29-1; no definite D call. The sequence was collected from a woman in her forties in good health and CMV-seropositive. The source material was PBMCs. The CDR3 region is CSVEEGSLEAFF. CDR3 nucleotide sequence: TGCAGCGTTGAAGAGGGCAGCCTCGAAGCTTTCTTT.